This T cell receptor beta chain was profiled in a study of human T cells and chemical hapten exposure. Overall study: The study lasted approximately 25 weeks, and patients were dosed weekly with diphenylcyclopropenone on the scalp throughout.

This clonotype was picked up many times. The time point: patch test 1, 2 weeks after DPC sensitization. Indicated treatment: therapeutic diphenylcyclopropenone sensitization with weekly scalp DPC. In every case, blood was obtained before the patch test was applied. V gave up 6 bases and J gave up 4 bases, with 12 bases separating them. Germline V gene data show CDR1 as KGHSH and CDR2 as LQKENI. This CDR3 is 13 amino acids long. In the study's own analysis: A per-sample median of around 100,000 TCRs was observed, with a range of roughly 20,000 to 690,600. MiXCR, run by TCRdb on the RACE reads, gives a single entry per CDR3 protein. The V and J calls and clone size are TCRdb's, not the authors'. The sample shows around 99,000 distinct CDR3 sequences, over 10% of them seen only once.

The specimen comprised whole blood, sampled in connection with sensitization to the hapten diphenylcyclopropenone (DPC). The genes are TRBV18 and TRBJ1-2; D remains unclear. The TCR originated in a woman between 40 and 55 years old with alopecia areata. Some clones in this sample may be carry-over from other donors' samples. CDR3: CASSDGRGYGYTF. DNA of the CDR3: TGTGCCAGCTCCGACGGTCGGGGCTATGGCTACACCTTC.